The source of this TCR beta chain is a study of shared clonotypes between healthy human individuals. Study context: Each donor contributed plates that comprised three CD4 naive, three CD4 memory, two CD8 naive and one CD8 memory.

Study observations and caveats: Since donors were few, the genetic and exposure-history diversity represented was limited.

The DNA input per sorted-subset replicate PCR was about 190 ng, corresponding to around 30,000 T cell genomes. The repertoire was sequenced with immunoSEQ multiplex PCR; TCRdb's copy has only in-frame clones and lacks some. The top ten hold more than 0.9% of the sample, which has under 2,000,000 clones, about 95% seen once. Concerning this clone: Its antigen is undetermined.

The CDR3 has 14 amino acids. Per germline, CDR1 MNHEY and CDR2 SVGAGI. Trimming removed 4 bases at V and 7 bases at J, with 13 bases between. The naive CD8 fraction comprised CD45RO-negative cells positively selected for CCR7 and excluded terminally differentiated effector memory CD45RA+ cells. Caucasian adults residing in Nashville, Tennessee made up all the donors. The chain links TRBV6-5 to TRBJ2-2; D may be TRBD1 or TRBD2 (5 bases each). The receptor was isolated from a man aged 18 to 29 in good health. Sequences were obtained from naive CD8+ T cells sorted from blood. CDR3 DNA: TGTGCCAGCAGTTTTACTAGTGACAGCGGGGAGCTGTTTTTT. Translated: CASSFTSDSGELFF.